A single sample gave rise to the 2 T cell receptor beta chains below, sequenced in a study of T cells after yellow fever vaccination (dated by TCRdb to 2018 to 2020). According to the study, the label for this sample's treatment or condition signals: live attenuated yellow fever vaccine strain. Receptor libraries were prepared by 5' RACE. The data were produced on an Illumina NovaSeq 6000. Through fastp at Q25 and MiXCR, TCRdb rebuilt clones from the public reads, retaining in-frame beta chains. Entries that share a CDR3 protein sequence are merged under the most common genes and DNA. Within this sample are approximately 250,000 distinct CDR3 sequences, with around 4.9% of them counted one time only. The ten most abundant clones make up roughly 3% of the sample. Sequencing used CD4+ T cells sorted from PBMCs, obtained on the day of the yellow fever booster vaccination. The source of these receptors is a man younger than 30 who received the YFV17D yellow fever vaccine.

This clonotype has a count of ten or more. J is TRBJ2-1 and V is TRBV6-1; D is perhaps TRBD1 or TRBD2 (5 bases each). The germline CDR1 and CDR2 sequences are MNHNS and SASEGT. The CDR3 is made up of 16 amino acids. The ends were cut back, 4 bases at V and 3 bases at J, with 16 bases in the middle. CDR3 protein: CASSGLRGLYYNEQFF. In DNA form, the CDR3 reads TGTGCCAGCAGTGGTTTACGGGGCCTCTACTACAATGAGCAGTTCTTC.

V usage is TRBV10-3 and J usage is TRBJ2-4; possible D gene TRBD2, 6 bases. This CDR3 contains 15 residues. The germline CDR1 and CDR2 sequences are ENHRY and SYGVKD. Trimming removed 3 bases at V and 0 bases at J, with 9 bases between. The CDR3 reads CAISDGSLAKNIQYF. The CDR3 bases are TGTGCCATCAGTGACGGGAGTCTAGCCAAAAACATTCAGTACTTC.